Listed below are T cell receptor beta chains from one sample, sequenced in a study of cytomegalovirus exposure and HLA in healthy donors. Measured with immunoSEQ multiplex PCR; TCRdb has only the in-frame clones, and not every one. The sample has 90,000 to 150,000 clones; about 72% are singletons. Sequencing was performed on PBMCs. These receptors were obtained from a man aged 50 to 59 in good health and CMV-seropositive. Both conserved end residues are part of each CDR3. D genes are given only for firm matches. Only part of the rows carry a size: once, few, many, or a class if the clone is expanded.

-	TRBV7-3	15	-	TRBJ2-1	CASSSMPSSYNEQFF	TGTGCCAGCAGCTCCATGCCTAGTTCCTACAATGAGCAGTTCTTC
TRBD1	TRBV9	15	-	TRBJ2-7	CASSVSDRGLGEQYF	TGTGCCAGCAGCGTTTCGGACAGGGGGCTTGGCGAGCAGTACTTC
-	TRBV5-1	15	-	TRBJ1-4	CASSQYSATNEKLFF	TGCGCCAGCAGCCAATACAGTGCAACTAATGAAAAACTGTTTTTT
TRBD1	TRBV2	16	-	TRBJ2-7	CASSEAGTGEVYEQYF	TGTGCCAGCAGTGAAGCTGGGACAGGGGAGGTCTACGAGCAGTACTTC
-	TRBV10-3	13	-	TRBJ2-7	CAIRVSVTYEQYF	TGTGCCATCAGGGTGTCAGTCACCTACGAGCAGTACTTC
-	TRBV6-5	14	-	TRBJ1-1	CASREGGYRAEAFF	TGTGCCAGCAGAGAGGGCGGCTATAGGGCTGAAGCTTTCTTT
-	TRBV10-3	15	few	TRBJ2-3	CAISQSQGSTDTQYF	TGTGCCATCAGTCAGAGTCAGGGCAGCACAGATACGCAGTATTTT
-	TRBV7-9	13	-	TRBJ2-7	CASSLDGTYEQYF	TGTGCCAGCAGCTTAGACGGGACCTACGAGCAGTACTTC
TRBD1	TRBV6-1	18	-	TRBJ1-4	CASSEALKGQANNEKLFF	TGTGCCAGCAGTGAAGCGCTTAAGGGACAGGCGAATAATGAAAAACTGTTTTTT
TRBD1	TRBV28	15	-	TRBJ2-2	CASSSSGGNTGELFF	TGTGCCAGCAGTTCCTCAGGGGGGAACACCGGGGAGCTGTTTTTT
-	TRBV2	14	few	TRBJ2-1	CASRTNGRYNEQFF	TGTGCCAGCAGGACCAACGGCAGGTACAATGAGCAGTTCTTC
-	TRBV15	17	once	TRBJ2-2	CATSSALGRGPGGELFF	TGTGCCACCAGCAGCGCTTTGGGTCGAGGGCCTGGCGGGGAGCTGTTTTTT
-	TRBV12-5	13	once	TRBJ1-2	CASGLRAGYGYTF	TGTGCTAGTGGTTTGAGGGCGGGCTATGGCTACACCTTC
-	TRBV20-1	11	-	TRBJ1-1	CSASRSTEAFF	TGCAGTGCCTCGAGATCGACTGAAGCTTTCTTT
-	TRBV25-1	14	-	TRBJ2-3	CASSERLVTDTQYF	TGTGCCAGCAGTGAACGGCTAGTAACAGATACGCAGTATTTT
-	TRBV6-6	16	-	TRBJ1-6	CASSPLSGANNSPLHF	TGTGCCAGCAGTCCCCTTTCCGGAGCGAATAATTCACCCCTCCACTTT
TRBD1	TRBV9	13	-	TRBJ1-6	CASRGGQASPLHF	TGTGCCAGCAGAGGGGGACAGGCTTCACCCCTCCACTTT
TRBD1	TRBV5-1	16	-	TRBJ2-5	CASSFQGARSPETQYF	TGCGCCAGCAGCTTTCAGGGGGCGCGGAGCCCGGAGACCCAGTACTTC
TRBD1	TRBV28	13	-	TRBJ1-2	CASSSHTGDGYTF	TGTGCCAGCAGTTCACATACAGGGGATGGCTACACCTTC
TRBD2	TRBV7-7	15	-	TRBJ2-1	CASSLEGGGYNEQFF	TGTGCCAGCAGCTTAGAGGGCGGGGGATACAATGAGCAGTTCTTC
TRBD1	TRBV10-3	15	-	TRBJ1-1	CAIIHLDRVSTEAFF	TGTGCCATCATACATTTGGACAGGGTGAGCACTGAAGCTTTCTTT
-	TRBV6-4	13	-	TRBJ2-2	CASSEAGTGELFF	TGTGCCAGCAGTGAGGCGGGCACCGGGGAGCTGTTTTTT
TRBD2	TRBV7-9	15	few	TRBJ2-3	CASSLVSGGTDTQYF	TGTGCCAGCAGCTTAGTAAGCGGGGGCACAGATACGCAGTATTTT
-	TRBV4-2	16	-	TRBJ2-1	CASSQAAGEKNNEQFF	TGTGCCAGCAGCCAAGCTGCGGGTGAGAAAAACAATGAGCAGTTCTTC
-	TRBV10-1	13	-	TRBJ2-3	CASSGEGRDTQYF	TGCGCCAGCAGTGGGGAAGGGAGAGATACGCAGTATTTT
-	TRBV2	12	-	TRBJ2-7	CASRGEAYEQYF	TGTGCCAGCAGAGGGGAAGCCTACGAGCAGTACTTC
TRBD1	TRBV2	15	-	TRBJ1-6	CASTPGQTYNSPLHF	TGTGCCAGCACCCCGGGACAGACTTATAATTCACCCCTCCACTTT
TRBD2	TRBV7-2	14	once	TRBJ2-7	CASSLERDSYEQYF	TGTGCCAGCAGCTTAGAGCGGGACTCCTACGAGCAGTACTTC
-	TRBV4-1	18	-	TRBJ1-1	CASSQDHQSGVLNTEAFF	TGCGCCAGCAGCCAAGACCACCAGTCCGGGGTATTGAACACTGAAGCTTTCTTT
-	TRBV30	15	-	TRBJ1-2	CAWSRLRSLLFGYTF	TGTGCCTGGAGTAGACTTCGGTCCCTATTATTCGGCTACACCTTC
TRBD1	TRBV15	14	-	TRBJ2-7	CATSSGTGNYEQYF	TGTGCCACCAGCTCCGGGACAGGGAACTACGAGCAGTACTTC
TRBD1	TRBV4-1	14	-	TRBJ1-6	CASSRQGYNSPLHF	TGCGCCAGCAGCCGACAGGGTTATAATTCACCCCTCCACTTT
-	TRBV7-2	15	-	TRBJ2-1	CASSLVSSVNNEQFF	TGTGCCAGCAGCTTAGTTAGCAGCGTTAACAATGAGCAGTTCTTC
-	TRBV7-2	17	few	TRBJ2-5	CASSVGRRSRGGETQYF	TGTGCCAGCAGCGTAGGGCGCCGATCCCGGGGTGGTGAGACCCAGTACTTC
-	TRBV27	13	-	TRBJ1-5	CASSWARNQPQHF	TGTGCCAGCAGTTGGGCCAGGAATCAGCCCCAGCATTTT
TRBD1	TRBV28	13	few	TRBJ1-2	CASSSGQGSGYTF	TGTGCCAGCAGTTCCGGACAGGGGTCAGGCTACACCTTC
TRBD1	TRBV5-8	13	-	TRBJ1-1	CASEGQRRTEAFF	TGTGCCAGCGAGGGACAGCGGCGGACTGAAGCTTTCTTT
-	TRBV6-5	13	-	TRBJ1-2	CASSRGGGYGYTF	TGTGCCAGCAGTCGCGGGGGGGGCTATGGCTACACCTTC
TRBD1	TRBV6-1	16	few	TRBJ2-7	CASSEPGGQASYEQYF	TGTGCCAGCAGTGAACCAGGGGGACAGGCCTCCTACGAGCAGTACTTC
-	TRBV11-2	14	-	TRBJ2-1	CASSPYALYNEQFF	TGTGCCAGCAGCCCCTATGCTCTCTACAATGAGCAGTTCTTC
TRBD2	TRBV6-5	13	-	TRBJ2-7	CASSYSQKAGWYF	TGTGCCAGCAGTTACTCGCAGAAAGCGGGATGGTACTTC
TRBD1	TRBV7-9	15	-	TRBJ2-7	CASSHSTGGQHEQYF	TGTGCCAGCAGCCACTCCACAGGGGGCCAACACGAGCAGTACTTC
TRBD1	TRBV7-8	13	-	TRBJ2-7	CASSFQGAYEQYF	TGTGCCAGCAGCTTTCAGGGGGCCTACGAGCAGTACTTC
-	TRBV14	14	-	TRBJ1-1	CASSQGGGGTEAFF	TGTGCCAGCAGCCAAGGGGGCGGGGGCACTGAAGCTTTCTTT
TRBD1	TRBV28	14	-	TRBJ1-2	CASLPGTGDYGYTF	TGTGCCAGCTTGCCGGGGACAGGGGACTATGGCTACACCTTC
TRBD1	TRBV28	16	-	TRBJ1-5	CASSLTTGVSNQPQHF	TGTGCCAGCAGCCTAACGACAGGGGTTAGCAATCAGCCCCAGCATTTT
TRBD1	TRBV6-1	14	-	TRBJ2-2	CAGRQGVYTGELFF	TGTGCCGGACGACAGGGGGTTTACACCGGGGAGCTGTTTTTT
TRBD1	TRBV6-5	15	few	TRBJ1-5	CASSRTGESNQPQHF	TGTGCCAGCAGCAGGACAGGGGAAAGCAATCAGCCCCAGCATTTT
-	TRBV4-1	14	few	TRBJ1-2	CASSHQGKDYGYTF	TGCGCCAGCAGCCACCAGGGTAAGGACTATGGCTACACCTTC
TRBD1	TRBV6-5	15	once	TRBJ2-1	CASSAGQGVGGEQFF	TGTGCCAGCAGCGCTGGACAGGGGGTCGGCGGTGAGCAGTTCTTC
TRBD2	TRBV29-1	12	-	TRBJ2-1	CSTDGGDNEQFF	TGCAGCACCGACGGGGGGGACAATGAGCAGTTCTTC